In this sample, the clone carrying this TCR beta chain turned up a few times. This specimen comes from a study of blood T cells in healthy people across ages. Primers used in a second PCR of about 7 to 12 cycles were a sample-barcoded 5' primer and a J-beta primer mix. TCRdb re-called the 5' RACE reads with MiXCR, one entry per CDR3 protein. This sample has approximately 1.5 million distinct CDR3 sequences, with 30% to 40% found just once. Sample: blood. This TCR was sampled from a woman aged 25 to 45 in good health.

CDR3 in DNA: TGCAGTGCGAGGGTCGTACCCAGCAAAAACATTCAGTACTTC. Its protein is CSARVVPSKNIQYF. The chain uses TRBV20-1 and TRBJ2-4; the D gene is possibly TRBD2 (5 bases). Germline-derived CDR1 and CDR2 are DFQATT and SNEGSKA (reference sequence). V was pared by 6 bases and J by 3 bases, with 15 bases between. This CDR3 region has 14 residues.